What follows is one TCR beta chain and its context. Its specificity is not known. These data belong to a study of CD4 T cells in relation to SARS-CoV-2 and coronaviruses. Background on the study: A couple of subjects were Hispanic; patients were fewer than ten males and a few females.

The method was immunoSEQ multiplex PCR; TCRdb's version includes in-frame clones alone and lacks a portion of them. Among 37,000 or so clones listed, 82% were seen once. CDR1 is LGHNA, CDR2 YNFKEQ, per germline. Trimming cost V 1 base and J 0 bases; bases outside gene matches: 14. This CDR3 spans 19 amino acids. Study-level points and caveats: This crossreactivity analysis covered spike protein alone, no other viral proteins.

The chain joins TRBV4-2 to TRBJ2-7; TRBD2 matches 8 bases. The TCR comes from an adult with COVID-19. Sequencing used naive CD4+ T cells from PBMCs, cultured in vitro. Indicated subset: naive CD4+ T cells isolated by negative enrichment. CDR3 region: CASSQVGSGGRGSSYEQYF. The CDR3 DNA is TGTGCCAGCAGCCAAGTTGGGTCGGGAGGGCGGGGGAGCTCCTACGAGCAGTACTTC.